This record concerns one T cell receptor (beta chain) sequence. As yet, its antigen is unknown. This sample stems from a study of T cell responses to AZD1222 COVID-19 vaccine. The study, taken as a whole, reports: With two AZD1222 doses given, Spike-specific TCR breadth and depth both rose.

The length of the CDR3 is 14 residues. V was cut by 7 bases and J by 4 bases, with 14 bases left in between. The germline CDR1 and CDR2 sequences are LNHDA and SQIVND (reference sequence). Data came from immunoSEQ multiplex PCR; TCRdb stores just in-frame clones and leaves some out. In the table there are around 44,000 clones, 65% to 90% of which are singletons. Sequenced material: peripheral blood, taken 28 days after the second AZD1222 dose. The sequence was collected from an adult who received the AZD1222 COVID-19 vaccine. The gene calls are TRBV19 and TRBJ1-5; no clear D gene. The CDR3 DNA reads TGTGCCAGTACCGACTGGCAGCTAAATCAGCCCCAGCATTTT. It codes for CASTDWQLNQPQHF.